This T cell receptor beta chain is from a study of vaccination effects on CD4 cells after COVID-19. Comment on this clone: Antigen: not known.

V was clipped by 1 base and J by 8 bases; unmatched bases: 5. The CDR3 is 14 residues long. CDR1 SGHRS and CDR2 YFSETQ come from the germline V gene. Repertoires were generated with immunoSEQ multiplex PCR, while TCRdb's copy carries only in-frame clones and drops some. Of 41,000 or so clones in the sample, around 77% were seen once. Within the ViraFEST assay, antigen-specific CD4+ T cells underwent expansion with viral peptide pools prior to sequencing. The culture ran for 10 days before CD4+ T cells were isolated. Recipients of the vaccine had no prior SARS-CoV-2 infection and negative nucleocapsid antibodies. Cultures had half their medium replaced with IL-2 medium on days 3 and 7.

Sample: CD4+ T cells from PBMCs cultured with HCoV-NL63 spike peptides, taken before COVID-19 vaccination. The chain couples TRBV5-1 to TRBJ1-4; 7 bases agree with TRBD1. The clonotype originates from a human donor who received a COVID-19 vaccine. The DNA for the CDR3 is TGCGCCAGCAGCTTGTTGGGACAGTTGGAAAAACTGTTTTTT. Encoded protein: CASSLLGQLEKLFF.